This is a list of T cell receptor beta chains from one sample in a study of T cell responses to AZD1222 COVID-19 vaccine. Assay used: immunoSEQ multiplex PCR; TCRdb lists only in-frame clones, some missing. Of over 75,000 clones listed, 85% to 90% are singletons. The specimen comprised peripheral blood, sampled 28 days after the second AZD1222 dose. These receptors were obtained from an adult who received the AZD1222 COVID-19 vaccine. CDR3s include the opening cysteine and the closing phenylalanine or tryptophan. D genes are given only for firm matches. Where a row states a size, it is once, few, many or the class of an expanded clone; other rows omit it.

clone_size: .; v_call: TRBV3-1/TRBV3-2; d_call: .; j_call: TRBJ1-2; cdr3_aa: CASSTDGNVGYTF; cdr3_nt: TGTGCCAGCAGCACAGATGGGAACGTGGGCTACACCTTC
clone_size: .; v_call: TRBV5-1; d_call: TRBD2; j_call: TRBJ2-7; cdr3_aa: CASSFAGARYEQYF; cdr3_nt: TGCGCCAGCAGCTTTGCGGGAGCCCGCTACGAGCAGTACTTC
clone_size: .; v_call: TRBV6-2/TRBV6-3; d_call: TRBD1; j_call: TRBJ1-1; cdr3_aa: CASSFRRNGQGNTEAFF; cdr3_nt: TGTGCCAGCAGTTTTCGCCGTAATGGACAGGGGAACACTGAAGCTTTCTTT
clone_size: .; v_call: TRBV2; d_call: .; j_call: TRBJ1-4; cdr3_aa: CASLGAANEKLFF; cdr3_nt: TGTGCCTCCCTCGGTGCGGCTAATGAAAAACTGTTTTTT
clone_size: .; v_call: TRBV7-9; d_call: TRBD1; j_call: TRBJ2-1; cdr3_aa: CASSSLVGTDYNEQFF; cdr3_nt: TGTGCCAGCAGCTCCTTAGTCGGGACAGATTACAATGAGCAGTTCTTC
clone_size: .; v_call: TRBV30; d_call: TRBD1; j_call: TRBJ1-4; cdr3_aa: CAWSGGDSSFLNEKLFF; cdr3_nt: TGTGCCTGGAGTGGGGGGGACAGTTCTTTCCTTAATGAAAAACTGTTTTTT
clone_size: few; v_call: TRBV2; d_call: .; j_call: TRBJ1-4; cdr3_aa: CASSELAGRGEKLFF; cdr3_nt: TGTGCCAGCAGTGAACTAGCGGGACGGGGTGAAAAACTGTTTTTT
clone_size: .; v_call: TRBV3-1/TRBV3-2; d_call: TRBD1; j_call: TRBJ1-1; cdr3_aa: CASSPDRGNTEAFF; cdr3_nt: TGTGCCAGCAGCCCCGACAGGGGGAACACTGAAGCTTTCTTT
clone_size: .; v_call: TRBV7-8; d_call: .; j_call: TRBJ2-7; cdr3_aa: CASSPGLIPYEQYF; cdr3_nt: TGTGCCAGCAGCCCGGGTTTAATCCCCTACGAGCAGTACTTC
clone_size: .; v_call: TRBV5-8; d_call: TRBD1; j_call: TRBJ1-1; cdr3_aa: CASSFDKTGGGEDTEAFF; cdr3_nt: TGTGCCAGCAGCTTCGACAAGACAGGGGGGGGAGAGGACACTGAAGCTTTCTTT
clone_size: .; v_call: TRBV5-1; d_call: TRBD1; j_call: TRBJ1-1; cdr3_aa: CASSSQGTGMTEAFF; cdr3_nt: TGCGCCAGCAGCTCCCAGGGGACAGGCATGACTGAAGCTTTCTTT
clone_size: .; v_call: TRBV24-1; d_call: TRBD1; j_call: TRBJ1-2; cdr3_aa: CATSDLTGTGGDGYTF; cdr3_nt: TGTGCCACCAGTGATTTAACCGGGACAGGGGGCGATGGCTACACCTTC
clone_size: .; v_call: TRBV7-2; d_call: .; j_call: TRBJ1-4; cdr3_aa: CASGSGQINEKLFF; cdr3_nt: TGTGCCAGCGGTAGTGGACAGATTAATGAAAAACTGTTTTTT
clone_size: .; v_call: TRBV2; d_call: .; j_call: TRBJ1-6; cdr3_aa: CASSETQSPLHF; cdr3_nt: TGTGCCAGCAGTGAAACTCAATCACCCCTCCACTTT
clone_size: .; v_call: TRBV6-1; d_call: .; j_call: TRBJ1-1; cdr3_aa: CASSEIGTNTEAFF; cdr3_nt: TGTGCCAGCAGTGAAATAGGGACGAACACTGAAGCTTTCTTT
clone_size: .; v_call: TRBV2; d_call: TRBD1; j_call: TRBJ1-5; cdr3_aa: CASRGQGNQPQHF; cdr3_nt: TGTGCCAGCAGGGGACAGGGCAATCAGCCCCAGCATTTT
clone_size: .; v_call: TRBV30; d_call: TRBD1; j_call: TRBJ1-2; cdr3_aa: CACTGVLGKANYGYTF; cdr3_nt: TGTGCCTGTACAGGGGTTCTGGGAAAAGCTAACTATGGCTACACCTTC
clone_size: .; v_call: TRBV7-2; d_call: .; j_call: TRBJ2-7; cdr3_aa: CASRSNPYSYEQYF; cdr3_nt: TGTGCCAGCAGGAGTAACCCCTACTCCTACGAGCAGTACTTC
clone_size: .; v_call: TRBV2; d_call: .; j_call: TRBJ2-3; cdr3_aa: CASSEDLGTQYF; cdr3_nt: TGTGCCAGCAGTGAGGACCTTGGTACGCAGTATTTT
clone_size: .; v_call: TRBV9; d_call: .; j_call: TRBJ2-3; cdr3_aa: CASSVTGEITDTQYF; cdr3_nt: TGTGCCAGCAGCGTGACGGGAGAGATTACAGATACGCAGTATTTT
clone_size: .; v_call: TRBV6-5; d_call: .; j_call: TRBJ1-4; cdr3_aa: CASGNPGQSEEKLFF; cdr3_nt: TGTGCCAGCGGTAATCCGGGACAATCGGAAGAAAAACTGTTTTTT
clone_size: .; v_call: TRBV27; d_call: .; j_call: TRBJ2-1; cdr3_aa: CASSPRSAHSYNEQFF; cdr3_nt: TGTGCCAGCAGCCCTCGTAGCGCTCACTCCTACAATGAGCAGTTCTTC
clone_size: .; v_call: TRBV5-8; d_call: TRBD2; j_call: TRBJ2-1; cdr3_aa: CASSLDVGGDSYNEQFF; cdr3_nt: TGTGCCAGCAGCTTGGACGTGGGGGGGGACTCCTACAATGAGCAGTTCTTC
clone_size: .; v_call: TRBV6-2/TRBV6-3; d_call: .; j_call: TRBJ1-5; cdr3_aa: CASSNPYNQPQHF; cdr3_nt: TGTGCCAGCAGTAACCCTTACAATCAGCCCCAGCATTTT
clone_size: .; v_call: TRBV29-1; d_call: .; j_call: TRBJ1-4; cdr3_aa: CSGSATNEKLFF; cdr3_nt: TGCAGCGGGTCAGCAACTAATGAAAAACTGTTTTTT
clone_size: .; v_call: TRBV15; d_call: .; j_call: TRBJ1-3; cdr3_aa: CATSRARLSGNTIYF; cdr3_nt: TGTGCCACCAGCAGAGCACGACTCTCTGGAAACACCATATATTTT
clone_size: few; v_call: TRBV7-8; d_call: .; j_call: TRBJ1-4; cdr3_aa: CASSTATNEKLFF; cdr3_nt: TGTGCCAGCTCGACCGCAACTAATGAAAAACTGTTTTTT
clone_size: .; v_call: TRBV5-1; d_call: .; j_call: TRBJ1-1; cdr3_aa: CASSLEGLTEAFF; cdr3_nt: TGCGCCAGCAGCTTGGAAGGGCTGACTGAAGCTTTCTTT
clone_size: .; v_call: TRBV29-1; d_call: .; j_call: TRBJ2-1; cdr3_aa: CSVEGRGGKNEQFF; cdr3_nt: TGCAGCGTTGAAGGCAGGGGAGGAAAAAATGAGCAGTTCTTC
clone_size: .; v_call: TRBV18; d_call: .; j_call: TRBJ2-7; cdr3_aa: CASSPPSYEQYF; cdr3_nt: TGTGCCAGCTCACCCCCCTCCTACGAGCAGTACTTC
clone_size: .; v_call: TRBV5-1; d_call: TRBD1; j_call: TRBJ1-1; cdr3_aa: CASSLEGTDRTEAFF; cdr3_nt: TGCGCCAGCAGCTTGGAGGGGACAGATCGCACTGAAGCTTTCTTT
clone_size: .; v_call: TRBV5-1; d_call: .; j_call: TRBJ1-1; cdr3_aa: CASSGRWGGSNTEAFF; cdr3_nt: TGCGCCAGCAGCGGTCGTTGGGGGGGCAGCAACACTGAAGCTTTCTTT
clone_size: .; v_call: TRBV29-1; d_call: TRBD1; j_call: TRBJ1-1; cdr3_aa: CSGAGQGNTEAFF; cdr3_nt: TGCAGCGGGGCGGGACAGGGGAACACTGAAGCTTTCTTT
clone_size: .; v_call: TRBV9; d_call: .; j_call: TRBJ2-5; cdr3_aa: CASSATAGRETQYF; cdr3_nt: TGTGCCAGCAGCGCGACTGCGGGGAGGGAGACCCAGTACTTC
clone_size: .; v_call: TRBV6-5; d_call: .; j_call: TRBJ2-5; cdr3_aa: CASIFKGTETQYF; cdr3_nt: TGTGCCAGCATATTCAAGGGAACAGAGACCCAGTACTTC
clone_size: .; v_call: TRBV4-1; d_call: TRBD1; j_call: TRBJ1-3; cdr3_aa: CASSQDVQTGIFGNTIYF; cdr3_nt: TGCGCCAGCAGCCAAGATGTCCAGACAGGGATATTCGGAAACACCATATATTTT
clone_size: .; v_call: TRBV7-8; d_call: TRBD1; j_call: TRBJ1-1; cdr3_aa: CASSFHDRGKEAFF; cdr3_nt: TGTGCCAGCAGCTTCCACGACAGGGGGAAAGAAGCTTTCTTT
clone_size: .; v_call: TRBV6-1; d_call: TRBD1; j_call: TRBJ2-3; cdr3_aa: CASSEPGQGVDTQYF; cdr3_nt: TGTGCCAGCAGTGAGCCGGGACAGGGGGTAGATACGCAGTATTTT
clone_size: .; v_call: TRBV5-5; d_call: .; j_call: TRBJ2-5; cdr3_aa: CASSLEEVETQYF; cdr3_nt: TGTGCCAGCAGCTTGGAGGAGGTTGAGACCCAGTACTTC
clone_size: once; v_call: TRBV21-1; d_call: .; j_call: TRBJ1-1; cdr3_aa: CARSAGVLTEAFF; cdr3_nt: TGTGCCAGAAGCGCGGGGGTGTTGACTGAAGCTTTCTTT
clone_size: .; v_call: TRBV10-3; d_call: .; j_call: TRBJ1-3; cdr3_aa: CAILGAGNAGNTIYF; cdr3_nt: TGTGCCATCCTCGGGGCGGGAAACGCTGGAAACACCATATATTTT
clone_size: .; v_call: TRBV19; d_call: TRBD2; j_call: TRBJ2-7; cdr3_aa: CASSIVFLAGPADGQYF; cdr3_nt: TGTGCCAGTAGTATAGTCTTCCTAGCGGGGCCTGCAGATGGGCAGTACTTC
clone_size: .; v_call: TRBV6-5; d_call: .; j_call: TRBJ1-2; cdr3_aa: CTVRPTGGHGYTF; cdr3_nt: TGTACGGTCCGGCCGACAGGAGGGCATGGCTACACCTTC
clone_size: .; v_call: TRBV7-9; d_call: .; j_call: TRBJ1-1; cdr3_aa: CASSPGAVEAFF; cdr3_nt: TGTGCCAGCAGCCCAGGGGCAGTGGAAGCTTTCTTT
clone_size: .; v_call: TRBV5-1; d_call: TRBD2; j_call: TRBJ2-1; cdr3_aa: CASSLAQRGYNEQFF; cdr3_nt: TGCGCCAGCAGCTTGGCCCAGCGGGGCTACAATGAGCAGTTCTTC
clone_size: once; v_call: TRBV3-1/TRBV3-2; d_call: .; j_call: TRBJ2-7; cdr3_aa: CASSHYSRNEQYF; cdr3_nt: TGTGCCAGCAGCCATTACAGTAGGAACGAGCAGTACTTC
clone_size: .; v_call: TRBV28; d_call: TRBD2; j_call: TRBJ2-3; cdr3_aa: CASSPSLAGGDF; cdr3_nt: TGTGCCAGCAGTCCCTCCCTAGCGGGAGGGGATTTT
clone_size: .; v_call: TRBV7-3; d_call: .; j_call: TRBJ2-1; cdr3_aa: CASSLVRGGHNEQFF; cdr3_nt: TGTGCCAGCAGCTTAGTTCGAGGTGGGCACAATGAGCAGTTCTTC
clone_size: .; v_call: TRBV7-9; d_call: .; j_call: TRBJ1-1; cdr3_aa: CASSPHSKQAFF; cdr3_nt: TGTGCCAGCAGCCCTCATTCCAAACAGGCTTTCTTT
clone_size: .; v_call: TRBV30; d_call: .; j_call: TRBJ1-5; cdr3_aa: CAWSPRGWFQPQHF; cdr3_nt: TGTGCCTGGAGTCCCCGGGGGTGGTTTCAGCCCCAGCATTTT
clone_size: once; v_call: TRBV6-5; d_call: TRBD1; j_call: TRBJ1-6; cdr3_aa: CASSSPTGLINSPLHF; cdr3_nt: TGTGCCAGCAGTTCCCCGACAGGGTTGATTAATTCACCCCTCCACTTT
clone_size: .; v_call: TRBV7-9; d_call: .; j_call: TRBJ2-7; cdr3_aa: CASSSSGRRYEQYF; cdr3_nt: TGTGCCAGCAGCTCCTCAGGACGGCGCTACGAGCAGTACTTC
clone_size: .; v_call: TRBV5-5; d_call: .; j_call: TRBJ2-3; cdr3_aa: CASSLQGTSTDTQYF; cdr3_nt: TGTGCCAGCAGCTTACAGGGGACTAGCACAGATACGCAGTATTTT
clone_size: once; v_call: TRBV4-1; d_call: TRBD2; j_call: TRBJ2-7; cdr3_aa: CASSQDSLASTHYEQYF; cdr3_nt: TGCGCCAGCAGCCAAGATTCACTAGCGAGTACACACTACGAGCAGTACTTC
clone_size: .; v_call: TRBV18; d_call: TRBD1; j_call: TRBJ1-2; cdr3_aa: CASSLDRTGGHVYTF; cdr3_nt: TGTGCCAGCTCACTAGATCGGACAGGGGGACATGTCTACACCTTC
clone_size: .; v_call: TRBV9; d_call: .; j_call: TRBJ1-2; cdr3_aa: CASSVAITDHKVPRGGYTF; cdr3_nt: TGTGCCAGCAGCGTAGCCATTACTGATCATAAGGTCCCAAGGGGGGGCTACACCTTC
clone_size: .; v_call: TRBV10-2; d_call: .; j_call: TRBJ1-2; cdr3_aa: CASLISGGYTF; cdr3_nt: TGCGCCAGCCTTATATCGGGGGGCTACACCTTC